What follows is one T cell receptor beta chain and its context. The sample is drawn from a study of cytomegalovirus exposure and HLA in healthy donors. PCR amplification relied on 60 Vbeta primers (plus 13 Jbeta primers). Only in-frame clones appear in the TCRdb table, and some are missing; sequencing was by immunoSEQ multiplex PCR. Found here are 70,000 to 100,000 clones, about 80% of them singletons; the top ten hold about a third. The CDR3 totals 14 residues. V dropped 6 bases and J dropped 8; count of bases not matched to a gene: 6. From germline, CDR1 is SEHNR and CDR2 FQNEAQ (reference sequence).

The sample consisted of PBMCs. This clonotype originated in a man between 45 and 60 years old in good health and CMV-seropositive. The rearrangement uses TRBV7-9 and TRBJ2-1; the match to TRBD2 covers 11 bases. CDR3: CASSPSGRSHEQFF. CDR3 nucleotides: TGTGCCAGCAGTCCTAGCGGGAGGTCCCATGAGCAGTTCTTC.